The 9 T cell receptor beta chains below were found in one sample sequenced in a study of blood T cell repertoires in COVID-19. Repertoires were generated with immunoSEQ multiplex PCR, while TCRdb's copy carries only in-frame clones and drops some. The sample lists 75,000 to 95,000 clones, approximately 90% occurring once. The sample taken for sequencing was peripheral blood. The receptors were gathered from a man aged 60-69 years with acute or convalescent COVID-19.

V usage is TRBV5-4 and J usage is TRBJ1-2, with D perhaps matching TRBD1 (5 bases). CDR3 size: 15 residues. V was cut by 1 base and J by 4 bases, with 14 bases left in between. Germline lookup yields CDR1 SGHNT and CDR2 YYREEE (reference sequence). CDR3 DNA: TGTGCCAGCAGCTTGCTTGGGCAGGGCCGCTATGGCTACACCTTC. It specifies CASSLLGQGRYGYTF.

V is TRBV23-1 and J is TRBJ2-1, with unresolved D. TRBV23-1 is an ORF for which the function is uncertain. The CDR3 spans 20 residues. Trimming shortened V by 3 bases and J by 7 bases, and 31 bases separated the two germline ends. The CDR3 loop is CASSHRNALASGSFYNEQFF. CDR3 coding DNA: TGCGCCAGCAGTCATCGGAACGCCCTGGCATCGGGTTCGTTTTATAATGAGCAGTTCTTC.

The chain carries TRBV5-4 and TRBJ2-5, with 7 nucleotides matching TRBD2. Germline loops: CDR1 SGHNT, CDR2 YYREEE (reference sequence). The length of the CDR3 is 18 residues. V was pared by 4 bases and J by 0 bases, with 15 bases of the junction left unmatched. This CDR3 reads CASSPEIGSAGYQETQYF. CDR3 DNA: TGTGCCAGCAGCCCGGAGATTGGGTCAGCGGGGTACCAAGAGACCCAGTACTTC.

CDR3 region: CASSVVPGITEAFF. DNA of the CDR3: TGTGCCAGCAGCGTAGTCCCAGGGATCACTGAAGCTTTCTTT. The rearrangement joins TRBV9 to TRBJ1-1; a possible D gene is TRBD1 (5 bases). The V and J ends lost 0 bases and 4 bases respectively, with 10 bases between them. The CDR3 loop spans 14 amino acids. The V gene's germline CDR1 is SGDLS and CDR2 YYNGEE.

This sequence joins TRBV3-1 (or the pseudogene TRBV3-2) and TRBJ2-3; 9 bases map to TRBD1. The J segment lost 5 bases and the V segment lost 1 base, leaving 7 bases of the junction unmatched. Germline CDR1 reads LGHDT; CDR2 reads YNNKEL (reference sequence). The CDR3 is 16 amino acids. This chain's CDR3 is CASSQVGQGVLDTQYF. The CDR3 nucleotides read TGTGCCAGCAGCCAAGTGGGACAGGGAGTTTTAGATACGCAGTATTTT.

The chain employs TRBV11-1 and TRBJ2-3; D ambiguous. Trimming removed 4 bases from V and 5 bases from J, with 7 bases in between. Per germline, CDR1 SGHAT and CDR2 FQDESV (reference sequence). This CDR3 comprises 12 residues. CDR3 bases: TGTGCCAGCAGCTCAACCGGAGATACGCAGTATTTT. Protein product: CASSSTGDTQYF.

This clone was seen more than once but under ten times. The CDR3 protein is CASSPGATGELFF. CDR3 sequence (DNA): TGTGCCAGCAGTCCCGGAGCCACCGGGGAGCTGTTTTTT. The chain joins TRBV12-3 or TRBV12-4 to TRBJ2-2; D unclear. The CDR3 spans 13 residues. The ends were cut back, 5 bases at V and 4 bases at J, with 8 bases in the middle.

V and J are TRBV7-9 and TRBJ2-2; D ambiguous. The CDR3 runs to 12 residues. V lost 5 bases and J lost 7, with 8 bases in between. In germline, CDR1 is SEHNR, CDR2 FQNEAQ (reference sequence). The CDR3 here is CASSLTVGELFF. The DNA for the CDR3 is TGTGCCAGCAGCCTAACGGTCGGGGAGCTGTTTTTT.

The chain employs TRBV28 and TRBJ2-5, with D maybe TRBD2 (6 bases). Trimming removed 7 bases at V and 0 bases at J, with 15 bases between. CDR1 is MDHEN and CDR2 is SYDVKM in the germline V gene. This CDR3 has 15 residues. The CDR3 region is CASNPLGGYQETQYF. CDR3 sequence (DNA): TGTGCCAGCAATCCCTTGGGGGGATACCAAGAGACCCAGTACTTC.